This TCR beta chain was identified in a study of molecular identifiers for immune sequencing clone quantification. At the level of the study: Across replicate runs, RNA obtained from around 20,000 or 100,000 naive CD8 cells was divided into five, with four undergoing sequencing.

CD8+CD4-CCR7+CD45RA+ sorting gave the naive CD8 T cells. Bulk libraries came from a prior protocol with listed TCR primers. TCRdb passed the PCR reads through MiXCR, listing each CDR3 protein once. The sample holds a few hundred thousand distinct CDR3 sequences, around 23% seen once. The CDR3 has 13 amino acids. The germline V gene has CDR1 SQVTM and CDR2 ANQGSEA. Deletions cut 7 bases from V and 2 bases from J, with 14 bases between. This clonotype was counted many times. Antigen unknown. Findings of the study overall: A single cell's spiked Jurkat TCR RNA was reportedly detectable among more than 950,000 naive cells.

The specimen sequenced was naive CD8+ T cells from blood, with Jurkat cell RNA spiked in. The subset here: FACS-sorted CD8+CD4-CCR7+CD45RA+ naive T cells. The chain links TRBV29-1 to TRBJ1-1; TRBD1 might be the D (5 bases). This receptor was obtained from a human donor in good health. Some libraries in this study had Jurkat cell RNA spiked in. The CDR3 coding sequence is TGCAGCGGGGTCGGGACGGATAACACTGAAGCTTTCTTT. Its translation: CSGVGTDNTEAFF.